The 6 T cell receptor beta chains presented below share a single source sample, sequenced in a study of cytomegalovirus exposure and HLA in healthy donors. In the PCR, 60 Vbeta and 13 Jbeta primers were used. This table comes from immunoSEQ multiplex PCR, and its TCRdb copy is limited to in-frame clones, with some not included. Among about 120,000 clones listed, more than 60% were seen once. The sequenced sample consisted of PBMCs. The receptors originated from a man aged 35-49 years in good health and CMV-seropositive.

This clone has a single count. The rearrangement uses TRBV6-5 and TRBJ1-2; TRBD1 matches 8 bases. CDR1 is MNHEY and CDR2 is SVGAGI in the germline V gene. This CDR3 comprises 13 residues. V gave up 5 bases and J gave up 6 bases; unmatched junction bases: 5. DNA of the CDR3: TGTGCCAGCAGTCCGACAGGGGAGGATGGCTACACCTTC. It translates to CASSPTGEDGYTF.

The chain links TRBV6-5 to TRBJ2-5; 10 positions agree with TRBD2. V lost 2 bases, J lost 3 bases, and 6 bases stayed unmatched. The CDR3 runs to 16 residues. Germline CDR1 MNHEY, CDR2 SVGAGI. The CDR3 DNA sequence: TGTGCCAGCAGTTACCCGCACGGACTAGCGGAAGAGACCCAGTACTTC. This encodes CASSYPHGLAEETQYF.

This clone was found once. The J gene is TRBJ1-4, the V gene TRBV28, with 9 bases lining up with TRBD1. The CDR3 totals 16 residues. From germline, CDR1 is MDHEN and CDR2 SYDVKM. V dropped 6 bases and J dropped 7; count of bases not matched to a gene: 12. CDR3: CASSAIYRGRGEKLFF. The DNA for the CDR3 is TGTGCCAGCAGCGCCATCTACAGGGGGCGCGGTGAAAAACTGTTTTTT. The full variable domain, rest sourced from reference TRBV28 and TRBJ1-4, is DVKVTQSSRYLVKRTGEKVFLECVQDMDHENMFWYRQDPGLGLRLIYFSYDVKMKEKGDIPEGYSVSREKKERFSLILESASTNQTSMYLCASSAIYRGRGEKLFFGSGTQLSVL.

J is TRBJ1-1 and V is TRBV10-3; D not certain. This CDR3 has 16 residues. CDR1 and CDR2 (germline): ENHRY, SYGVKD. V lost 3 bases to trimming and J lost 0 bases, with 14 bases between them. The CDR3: CAISDQFRKVNTEAFF. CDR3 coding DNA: TGTGCCATCAGTGATCAATTCAGGAAAGTGAACACTGAAGCTTTCTTT.

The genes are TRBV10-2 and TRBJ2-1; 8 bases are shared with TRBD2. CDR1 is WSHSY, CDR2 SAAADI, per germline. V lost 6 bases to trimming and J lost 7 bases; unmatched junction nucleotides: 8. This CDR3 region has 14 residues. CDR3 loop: CASRGAGGENEQFF. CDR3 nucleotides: TGCGCCAGCAGAGGGGCGGGGGGCGAAAATGAGCAGTTCTTC.

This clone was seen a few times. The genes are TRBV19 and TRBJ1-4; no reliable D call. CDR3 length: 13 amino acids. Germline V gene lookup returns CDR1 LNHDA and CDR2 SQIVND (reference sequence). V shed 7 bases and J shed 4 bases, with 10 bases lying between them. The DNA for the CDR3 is TGTGCCAGTATGTACAGTAATAATGAAAAACTGTTTTTT. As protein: CASMYSNNEKLFF.